This T cell receptor beta chain derives from a study of blood T cell repertoires in COVID-19. Study background: The samples span acute and convalescent COVID-19 from the United States, Italy and Spain. From T cells, B-cell-depleted T cells, or PBMCs came the material, which was cDNA or gDNA.

V was clipped by 5 bases and J by 6 bases, with 19 bases between them. Germline CDR1 MNHEY, CDR2 SVGAGI. This CDR3 region has 15 residues. Authors' methods: The assay estimated nucleated cells by amplifying reference gene primers. This table comes from immunoSEQ multiplex PCR, and its TCRdb copy is limited to in-frame clones, with some not included. V and J calls plus clone size are reproduced from that table; the DNA served to infer D and trimming. The sample holds over 140,000 clones, 70% to 80% seen once. The clonotype was recovered from a woman aged 45-65 years with active or convalescent COVID-19. The sample comprised peripheral blood. The V gene is TRBV6-5, the J gene TRBJ1-2; possible D gene TRBD1, 5 bases. For the CDR3, the DNA is TGTGCCAGCAGTCAGGTCCGCGGGGCTCTCGATGGCTACACCTTC. Amino acids: CASSQVRGALDGYTF.